The present T cell receptor (beta chain) was sequenced within a study of T cell responses to AZD1222 COVID-19 vaccine. Across the whole study: Second-dose groups at about 4 or about 12 weeks were pooled.

Study-wide results and caveats: Unmutated variant regions reportedly attract nearly half of all spike-specific TCRs.

Concerning this clone: Its antigen is not identified.

TCRdb keeps only in-frame clones here, not all; method: immunoSEQ multiplex PCR. The sample gives 140,000 to 150,000 clones, 70% to 90% of which show up once; over 7% is in the top ten. Trimming took 7 bases from V and 5 from J, leaving 14 bases between them. The CDR3 length is 14 residues. Germline V gene data show CDR1 as LNHDA and CDR2 as SQIVND (reference sequence). Sequencing used peripheral blood, obtained on day 0 of AZD1222 vaccination. V and J are TRBV19 and TRBJ1-4; D uncertain. This clonotype originated in an adult in good health. The CDR3 protein is CASTGRAENEKLFF. The CDR3 DNA reads as TGTGCCAGTACGGGTCGAGCGGAGAATGAAAAACTGTTTTTT.